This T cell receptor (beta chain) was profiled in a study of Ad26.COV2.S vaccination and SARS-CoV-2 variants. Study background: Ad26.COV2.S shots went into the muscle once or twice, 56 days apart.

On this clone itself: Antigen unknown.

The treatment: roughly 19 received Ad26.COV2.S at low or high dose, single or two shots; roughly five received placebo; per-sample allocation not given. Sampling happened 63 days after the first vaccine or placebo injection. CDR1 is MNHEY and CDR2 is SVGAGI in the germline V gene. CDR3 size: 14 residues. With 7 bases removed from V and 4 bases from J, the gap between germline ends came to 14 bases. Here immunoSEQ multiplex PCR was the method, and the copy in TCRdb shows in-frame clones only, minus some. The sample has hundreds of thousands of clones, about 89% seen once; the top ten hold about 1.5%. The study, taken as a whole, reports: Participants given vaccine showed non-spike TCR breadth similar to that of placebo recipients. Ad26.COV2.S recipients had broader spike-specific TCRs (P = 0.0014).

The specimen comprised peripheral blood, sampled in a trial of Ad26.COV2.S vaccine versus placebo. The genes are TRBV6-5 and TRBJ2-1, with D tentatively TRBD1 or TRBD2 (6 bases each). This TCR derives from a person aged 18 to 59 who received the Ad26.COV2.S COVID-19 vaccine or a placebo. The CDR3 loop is CASKEGGSYNEQFF. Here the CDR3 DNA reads TGTGCCAGCAAAGAGGGGGGTTCTTACAATGAGCAGTTCTTC.